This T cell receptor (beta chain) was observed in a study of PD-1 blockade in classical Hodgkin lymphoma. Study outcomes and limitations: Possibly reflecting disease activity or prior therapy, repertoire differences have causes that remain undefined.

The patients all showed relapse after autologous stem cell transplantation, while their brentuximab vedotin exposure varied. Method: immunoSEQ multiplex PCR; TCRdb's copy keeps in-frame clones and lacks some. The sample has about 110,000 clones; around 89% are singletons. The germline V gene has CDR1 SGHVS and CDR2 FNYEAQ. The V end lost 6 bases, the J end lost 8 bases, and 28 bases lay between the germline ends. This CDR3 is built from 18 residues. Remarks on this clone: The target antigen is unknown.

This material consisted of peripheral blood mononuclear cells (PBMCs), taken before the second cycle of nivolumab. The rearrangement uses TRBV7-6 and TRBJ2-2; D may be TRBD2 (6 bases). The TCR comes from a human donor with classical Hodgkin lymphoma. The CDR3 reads CASSNRMRLAPMGGELFF. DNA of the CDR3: TGTGCCAGCAGTAACCGAATGCGCCTAGCGCCAATGGGGGGGGAGCTGTTTTTT. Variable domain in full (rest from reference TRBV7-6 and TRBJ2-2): GAGVSQSPRYKVTKRGQDVALRCDPISGHVSLYWYRQALGQGPEFLTYFNYEAQQDKSGLPNDRFSAERPEGSISTLTIQRTEQRDSAMYRCASSNRMRLAPMGGELFFGEGSRLTVL.